These 22 T cell receptor beta chains came from one sample sequenced in a study of graft-versus-host responses after intestinal transplantation. Assay used: immunoSEQ multiplex PCR; TCRdb lists only in-frame clones, some missing. The sample has fewer than 25,000 clones; approximately 39% are singletons. The sequenced sample was alloreactive CD4+ T cells from a mixed lymphocyte reaction culture, obtained before transplantation. As for subset: CFSE-low proliferating T cells sorted from approximately six-day pre-transplant mixed lymphocyte reaction (GvH or HvG direction). Receptors were obtained from a human patient who was an organ donor for intestinal transplantation.

Relative to its sample, this clone is medium-sized. The genes are TRBV18 and TRBJ2-1; 8 bases are shared with TRBD1. CDR1 is KGHSH, CDR2 LQKENI, per germline. This CDR3 spans 14 amino acids. V was pared by 3 bases and J by 6 bases, with 4 bases of the junction left unmatched. DNA for the CDR3: TGTGCCAGCTCACCCCAGGGGGCAGGCAATGAGCAGTTCTTC. Translating gives CASSPQGAGNEQFF.

This clone was recorded many times. The chain combines TRBV5-1 with TRBJ2-5, with D perhaps TRBD1 or TRBD2 (6 bases each). Germline V gene sequence: CDR1 SGHRS, CDR2 YFSETQ. CDR3 length: 14 amino acids. Between the trimmed V and J ends, which lost 2 bases and 5 bases, there was a span of 13 bases. The CDR3 DNA is TGCGCCAGCAGCTTACCGGGGGCGGGGGAGACCCAGTACTTC. Protein product: CASSLPGAGETQYF. The full variable domain, completed using reference TRBV5-1 and TRBJ2-5, is KAGVTQTPRYLIKTRGQQVTLSCSPISGHRSVSWYQQTPGQGLQFLFEYFSETQRNKGNFPGRFSGRQFSNSRSEMNVSTLELGDSALYLCASSLPGAGETQYFGPGTRLLVL.

The rearrangement links TRBV5-4 to TRBJ2-7; D tentatively reads TRBD1 or TRBD2 (5 bases each). The CDR3 runs 15 residues. The germline V and J ends were trimmed by 2 bases and 1 base, with 13 bases remaining between them. Germline assignment: CDR1 SGHNT and CDR2 YYREEE (reference sequence). The CDR3 bases are TGTGCCAGCAGCTTATCCGGGACGGGTTCCTACGAGCAGTACTTC. It codes for CASSLSGTGSYEQYF.

This clone showed up just a few times. This chain uses TRBV5-5 with TRBJ2-1, with a tentative D call TRBD2 (6 bases). CDR3 length: 14 residues. The V gene lost 2 bases and the J gene lost 8 bases, with 14 bases spanning the gap. Germline values: CDR1 SGHKS, CDR2 YYEKEE (reference sequence). CDR3 in DNA: TGTGCCAGCAGCTTACTAGCCCCATTAGATGAGCAGTTCTTC. Its protein is CASSLLAPLDEQFF.

This chain uses TRBV29-1 with TRBJ2-1, with 7 bases matching TRBD2. This CDR3 has 15 residues. Looked up from germline, CDR1 is SQVTM and CDR2 is ANQGSEA. V gave up 5 bases and J gave up 2 bases; unmatched junction bases: 9. The CDR3 here is CSVSGLLATYNEQFF. The CDR3, as DNA: TGCAGCGTTTCGGGTCTACTAGCGACCTACAATGAGCAGTTCTTC.

V usage is TRBV7-2 and J usage is TRBJ2-2; D unclear. The germline V gene has CDR1 SGHTA and CDR2 FQGNSA. This CDR3 is built from 13 residues. Trimming left V 3 bases short and J 9 bases short, with 11 bases between. CDR3 in amino acids: CASSFQVSRELFF. Here the CDR3 DNA reads TGTGCCAGCAGCTTCCAGGTCTCCAGGGAGCTGTTTTTT. Full variable domain (outside the CDR3, taken from reference TRBV7-2 and TRBJ2-2): GAGVSQSPSNKVTEKGKDVELRCDPISGHTALYWYRQSLGQGLEFLIYFQGNSAPDKSGLPSDRFSAERTGGSVSTLTIQRTQQEDSAVYLCASSFQVSRELFFGEGSRLTVL.

This clone was seen more than once but under ten times. This chain connects TRBV2 to TRBJ1-2, with 7 bases lining up with TRBD1. V trimming: 6 bases; J trimming: 3 bases; junction bases outside the gene matches: 4. The CDR3 runs to 13 residues. CDR1 is SNHLY and CDR2 is FYNNEI in the germline V gene. The CDR3 nucleotides are TGTGCCAGCAGACCACAGGGGTACTATGGCTACACCTTC. As protein: CASRPQGYYGYTF. The whole variable domain, remainder taken from reference TRBV2 and TRBJ1-2, is EPEVTQTPSHQVTQMGQEVILRCVPISNHLYFYWYRQILGQKVEFLVSFYNNEISEKSEIFDDQFSVERPDGSNFTLKIRSTKLEDSAMYFCASRPQGYYGYTFGSGTRLTVV.

The chain combines TRBV18 with TRBJ2-1; D perhaps matches TRBD1 (5 bases). With 4 bases removed from V and 5 bases from J, the gap between germline ends came to 15 bases. CDR1 is KGHSH, CDR2 LQKENI, per germline. The CDR3 covers 15 residues. Here the CDR3 reads CASSRLRQTHNEQFF. CDR3 coding DNA: TGTGCCAGCTCACGGTTGAGACAGACACACAATGAGCAGTTCTTC.

This clone was found a few times. The V and J genes are TRBV4-1 and TRBJ2-7, with unresolved D. In germline, CDR1 is MGHRA, CDR2 YSYEKL. Trimming pared 0 bases from V and 6 bases from J, leaving 9 bases between. This CDR3 has 13 residues. CDR3 loop: CASSQEVRREQYF. CDR3 DNA: TGCGCCAGCAGCCAAGAGGTACGACGCGAGCAGTACTTC.

This clone turned up a few times. V is TRBV9 and J is TRBJ2-5; 9 bases align to TRBD2. The CDR3 is 16 amino acids. Trimming cost V 1 base and J 1 base; bases outside gene matches: 5. The V gene's germline CDR1 is SGDLS and CDR2 YYNGEE. This CDR3 reads CASSVNPAGGQETQYF. CDR3 nucleotides: TGTGCCAGCAGCGTAAATCCAGCGGGAGGCCAAGAGACCCAGTACTTC.

This chain links TRBV6-5 with TRBJ1-2, with unresolved D. CDR1 MNHEY and CDR2 SVGAGI come from the germline V gene. V lost 5 bases and J lost 4, with 14 bases in between. The CDR3 loop spans 14 amino acids. The CDR3 nucleotides read TGTGCCAGCAGTGAATTCGGCTCCTTCTATGGCTACACCTTC. It encodes CASSEFGSFYGYTF.

This chain links TRBV7-8 with TRBJ2-7, with D possibly matching TRBD1 (5 bases). Deletions cut 5 bases from V and 5 bases from J, with 19 bases between. CDR1 SGHVS and CDR2 FQNEAQ come from the germline V gene. The CDR3 runs to 15 residues. For the CDR3, the DNA is TGTGCCAGCAGCCCCCTGGGGCGCATGAAAGACGAGCAGTACTTC. Protein product: CASSPLGRMKDEQYF. Drawing the rest from reference TRBV7-8 and TRBJ2-7, the complete variable domain is GAGVSQSPRYKVAKRGQDVALRCDPISGHVSLFWYQQALGQGPEFLTYFQNEAQLDKSGLPSDRFFAERPEGSVSTLKIQRTQQEDSAVYLCASSPLGRMKDEQYFGPGTRLTVT.

This chain uses TRBV5-5 with TRBJ2-5; D might be TRBD1 (5 bases). This CDR3 contains 13 residues. The germline V gene encodes CDR1 SGHKS and CDR2 YYEKEE (reference sequence). V lost 1 base and J lost 5, with 9 bases in between. The CDR3 loop is CASSLLGDETQYF. As DNA, the CDR3 is TGTGCCAGCAGCTTGCTAGGGGATGAGACCCAGTACTTC. Based on the CDR3 plus reference TRBV5-5 and TRBJ2-5, the full variable domain is DAGVTQSPTHLIKTRGQQVTLRCSPISGHKSVSWYQQVLGQGPQFIFQYYEKEERGRGNFPDRFSARQFPNYSSELNVNALLLGDSALYLCASSLLGDETQYFGPGTRLLVL.

This chain uses TRBV19 with TRBJ2-3, with a possible D match to TRBD1 (6 bases). The germline V gene has CDR1 LNHDA and CDR2 SQIVND (reference sequence). The germline V and J ends were trimmed by 11 bases and 3 bases, with 12 bases remaining between them. The CDR3 consists of 12 residues. CDR3 in amino acids: CAGSQGTDTQYF. The CDR3 nucleotides are TGTGCCGGCTCTCAGGGGACAGATACGCAGTATTTT. The whole variable domain, filled in from reference TRBV19 and TRBJ2-3, reads DGGITQSPKYLFRKEGQNVTLSCEQNLNHDAMYWYRQDPGQGLRLIYYSQIVNDFQKGDIAEGYSVSREKKESFPLTVTSAQKNPTAFYLCAGSQGTDTQYFGPGTRLTVL.

This clone was recorded a few times. J is TRBJ1-1 and V is TRBV6-1; unclear D gene. CDR1 is MNHNS, CDR2 SASEGT, per germline. V was pared by 6 bases and J by 4 bases, with 12 bases between. CDR3 length: 13 amino acids. The CDR3 reads CASRTNAGTEAFF. The CDR3 region has the DNA TGTGCCAGCAGAACAAATGCGGGCACTGAAGCTTTCTTT.

The V call is TRBV5-6, the J call TRBJ2-1; possibly TRBD1 or TRBD2 for D (5 bases each). There are 15 residues in the CDR3. Trimming removed 2 bases from V and 4 bases from J, with 13 bases in between. Germline V CDR1 and CDR2: SGHDT, YYEEEE. DNA for the CDR3: TGTGCCAGCAGCTTCACGGGACCTTCTTACAATGAGCAGTTCTTC. It is translated as CASSFTGPSYNEQFF. The variable domain in full, with the rest retrieved from reference TRBV5-6 and TRBJ2-1, is DAGVTQSPTHLIKTRGQQVTLRCSPKSGHDTVSWYQQALGQGPQFIFQYYEEEERQRGNFPDRFSGHQFPNYSSELNVNALLLGDSALYLCASSFTGPSYNEQFFGPGTRLTVL.

This clone was seen a few times. This specimen includes other DNA sequences encoding the same CDR3. The chain is built from TRBV20-1 and TRBJ2-1; D gene uncertain. CDR1 is DFQATT, CDR2 SNEGSKA, per germline (reference sequence). The CDR3 totals 11 residues. V was pared by 3 bases and J by 6 bases, with 6 bases between. The CDR3 region has the DNA TGCAGTGCTAGTTCGGGCAATGAGCAGTTCTTC. Translation: CSASSGNEQFF.

In DNA form, the CDR3 reads TGCGCCAGCAGCCAAGTTTTAGCGGAAGGGGCAGATACGCAGTATTTT. Its protein is CASSQVLAEGADTQYF. This rearrangement joins TRBV4-1 to TRBJ2-3; tentative D call: TRBD2 (6 bases). The CDR3 contains 16 residues. The germline V gene encodes CDR1 MGHRA and CDR2 YSYEKL. V was cut by 1 base and J by 4 bases, with 15 bases left in between.

This chain connects TRBV7-2 to TRBJ1-1, with D uncertain. The length of the CDR3 is 13 residues. Per germline, CDR1 SGHTA and CDR2 FQGNSA. V gave up 0 bases and J gave up 4 bases, with 6 bases separating them. The CDR3 loop is CASSLAGVTEAFF. CDR3 bases: TGTGCCAGCAGCTTAGCAGGAGTCACTGAAGCTTTCTTT.

This sequence joins TRBV19 and TRBJ2-5, with 12 bases matching TRBD2. Trimming cost V 1 base and J 5 bases; bases outside gene matches: 5. The CDR3 spans 16 residues. The V gene's germline CDR1 is LNHDA and CDR2 SQIVND (reference sequence). The CDR3 region has the DNA TGTGCCAGTAGTATAGGTAGGACTAGCGGGACGGAGACCCAGTACTTC. Amino acid sequence: CASSIGRTSGTETQYF.

This clone turned up a few times. The V and J genes are TRBV28 and TRBJ1-2; D is unresolved. Germline CDR1 and CDR2: MDHEN and SYDVKM. V lost 2 bases to trimming and J lost 4 bases, with 11 bases between them. The CDR3 loop spans 14 amino acids. The CDR3 sequence: CASSLRGFIYGYTF. CDR3 DNA sequence: TGTGCCAGCAGTTTACGGGGTTTCATCTATGGCTACACCTTC.

The gene calls are TRBV2 and TRBJ2-1, with 11 bases identical to TRBD2. Trimming took 7 bases from V and 12 from J; bases not matched to a gene: 11. Germline loops: CDR1 SNHLY, CDR2 FYNNEI. The length of the CDR3 is 14 residues. The CDR3 bases are TGTGCCAGCACCCAGCTAGCGGGAGGAATTGGGCAGTTCTTC. The encoded protein is CASTQLAGGIGQFF.